This TCR beta chain was retrieved from a study of T cells in tuberculosis. The length of the CDR3 is 16 residues. Germline assignment: CDR1 SGHRS and CDR2 YFSETQ. V was pared by 3 bases and J by 4 bases, with 8 bases of the junction left unmatched. The data were produced by immunoSEQ multiplex PCR, yet TCRdb's version contains in-frame clones alone and is incomplete. The sample has about 35,000 clones, roughly 87% seen once. Time point noted: new active TB diagnosis, blood taken before or within 7 days of starting treatment. The genes are TRBV5-1 and TRBJ2-3; 10 positions match TRBD2. The TCR comes from an adult with tuberculosis. Specimen: PBMCs, collected at tuberculosis diagnosis. The CDR3 spells CASSSRAGGGPDTQYF. The CDR3 DNA reads TGCGCCAGCAGCTCGAGAGCGGGAGGGGGGCCAGATACGCAGTATTTT.